The 5 T cell receptor beta chains given below trace back to one sample, sequenced in a study of blood T cell repertoires in COVID-19. Libraries were prepared by immunoSEQ multiplex PCR; TCRdb keeps only in-frame clonotypes and omits some of them. This sample has about 130,000 clones, with 80% to 85% found just once. Sequenced: peripheral blood. The source of these receptors is a woman between 55 and 75 years old with active or convalescent COVID-19.

As for this clone: The junction does not match germline at one end; this may be a read error. This chain joins TRBV11-2 and TRBJ1-3; weak D call: TRBD1 (5 bases). Germline V CDR1 and CDR2: SGHAT, FQNNGV. CDR3 size: 16 residues. This CDR3 reads CASNLVRQGTGNTIYF. The CDR3 DNA is TGTGCCAGCAACTTAGTTCGGCAGGGAACTGGAAACACCATATATTTT.

This chain links TRBV4-1 with TRBJ1-4; no firm D call. The CDR3 runs to 14 residues. CDR1 is MGHRA and CDR2 is YSYEKL in the germline V gene. Trimming stripped 4 bases from V and 6 bases from J, with 12 bases between. As DNA, the CDR3 is TGCGCCAGCAGCCGTCTGGGAGGAGATGAAAAACTGTTTTTT. It is translated as CASSRLGGDEKLFF.

The chain couples TRBV3-1 (or the pseudogene TRBV3-2) to TRBJ1-6; 7 positions match TRBD1. With V trimmed by 4 bases and J by 8 bases, 5 bases remained unmatched. Germline CDR1 reads LGHDT; CDR2 reads YNNKEL (reference sequence). CDR3 length: 14 residues. The CDR3 here is CASSRGGRDSPLHF. The CDR3 DNA follows: TGTGCCAGCAGCCGAGGGGGCAGGGATTCACCCCTCCACTTT.

This clone showed up just a few times. Other nucleotide sequences from this sample produce the same CDR3. This chain links TRBV18 with TRBJ1-1; D uncertain. V lost 0 bases and J 1 base, leaving 6 bases between the germline ends. CDR1 and CDR2 (germline): KGHSH, LQKENI. This CDR3 has 14 amino acids. For the CDR3, the DNA is TGTGCCAGCTCACCACCAGGGAGGAACACTGAAGCTTTCTTT. It specifies CASSPPGRNTEAFF.

The V gene is TRBV5-4, the J gene TRBJ1-2; 8 bases match TRBD1. The junction had 11 bases not matched to a gene; V was cut back by 4 bases and J by 6 bases. The CDR3 consists of 15 residues. From germline, CDR1 is SGHNT and CDR2 YYREEE (reference sequence). CDR3 coding DNA: TGTGCCAGCAGCGGGGACAGCAGGGGGCGAGATGGCTACACCTTC. Its translation: CASSGDSRGRDGYTF.